Listed here are 24 T cell receptor beta chains from one sample, sequenced in a study of STAT3 mutations in large granular lymphocyte leukemia. Points from the study as a whole: In T-cell large granular lymphocyte leukemia, about half of patients showed multiple immunodominant subclonotypes.

Antigens of these TCRs are unknown. The method was immunoSEQ multiplex PCR; TCRdb's version includes in-frame clones alone and lacks a portion of them. The sample lists 25,000 to 40,000 clones, around 86% occurring once. The sample comprised peripheral blood mononuclear cells. All receptors come from a man between 60 and 75 years old with T-cell large granular lymphocyte leukemia. Some clones in this sample may be carry-over from other donors' samples.

The J gene is TRBJ1-1, the V gene TRBV5-5; 7 bases fit TRBD1. The CDR3 spans 13 residues. Trimming removed 4 bases from V and 3 bases from J; junction bases left unmatched: 3. Germline loops: CDR1 SGHKS, CDR2 YYEKEE (reference sequence). CDR3 residues: CASSRTGDTEAFF. The DNA of the CDR3 is TGTGCCAGCAGCCGAACAGGGGACACTGAAGCTTTCTTT.

The V gene is TRBV7-6, the J gene TRBJ2-7, with D possibly TRBD1 on 7 matching bases. V was trimmed by 1 base and J by 4 bases, leaving 14 bases between them. The CDR3 has 15 amino acids. CDR1 is SGHVS and CDR2 is FNYEAQ in the germline V gene. CDR3 nucleotides: TGTGCCAGCAGCTTAGTGGAGGGGGCGCGGTACGAGCAGTACTTC. Its protein product is CASSLVEGARYEQYF.

This clone showed up just once. This chain links TRBV7-3 with TRBJ2-3; D not resolved. Trimming removed 1 base at V and 2 bases at J, with 16 bases between. The CDR3 is made up of 17 amino acids. Germline-derived CDR1 and CDR2 are SGHTA and FQGTGA. The CDR3 protein is CASSLNPGQYDTDTQYF. The CDR3, as DNA: TGTGCCAGCAGCTTAAACCCAGGCCAATACGACACAGATACGCAGTATTTT.

The chain couples TRBV5-4 to TRBJ2-3; 11 nucleotides agree with TRBD2. Per the germline V gene, CDR1 is SGHNT and CDR2 is YYREEE (reference sequence). The CDR3 contains 19 residues. The V and J ends lost 0 bases and 1 base, in that order; junction bases with no gene match: 10. The chain's CDR3 is CASSLGVGSGRARTDTQYF. The CDR3 bases are TGTGCCAGCAGCTTGGGAGTTGGTAGCGGGAGGGCTCGCACAGATACGCAGTATTTT.

The chain employs TRBV7-9 and TRBJ1-2, with D possibly being TRBD1 (5 bases). The CDR3 runs to 15 residues. Germline CDR1 is SEHNR and CDR2 is FQNEAQ (reference sequence). The ends were cut back, 1 base at V and 5 bases at J, with 14 bases in the middle. Written as DNA, the CDR3 is TGTGCCAGCAGCTTAGAAGGGGAAAAGGGTTATGGCTACACCTTC. Amino acids: CASSLEGEKGYGYTF. The full variable domain, with the rest looked up from reference TRBV7-9 and TRBJ1-2, is DTGVSQNPRHKITKRGQNVTFRCDPISEHNRLYWYRQTLGQGPEFLTYFQNEAQLEKSRLLSDRFSAERPKGSFSTLEIQRTEQGDSAMYLCASSLEGEKGYGYTFGSGTRLTVV.

The gene calls are TRBV28 and TRBJ2-1; tentative D call: TRBD2 (6 bases). The CDR3 runs 12 residues. Germline values: CDR1 MDHEN, CDR2 SYDVKM. V lost 7 bases and J lost 7, with 11 bases in between. The CDR3 sequence: CASTTRWNEQFF. In DNA, the CDR3 is TGTGCCAGCACGACTAGGTGGAATGAGCAGTTCTTC.

The chain is built from TRBV2 and TRBJ1-2; tentative D call: TRBD1 (6 bases). Per germline, CDR1 SNHLY and CDR2 FYNNEI. Trimming left V 9 bases short and J 4 bases short, with 21 bases between. CDR3 length equals 15 residues. DNA for the CDR3: TGTGCCAGGGTCACCCTAGGGGGTCACCTCTATGGCTACACCTTC. It encodes CARVTLGGHLYGYTF.

The rearrangement links TRBV7-2 to TRBJ1-2; 8 bases align to TRBD1. CDR1 and CDR2 from the germline V gene are SGHTA and FQGNSA. The J segment lost 6 bases and the V segment lost 2 bases, leaving 5 bases of the junction unmatched. CDR3 length: 14 amino acids. Here the CDR3 reads CASSLYQGANGYTF. The CDR3 region has the DNA TGTGCCAGCAGCTTATATCAGGGGGCCAATGGCTACACCTTC.

The chain combines TRBV7-8 with TRBJ1-2; D might be TRBD1 (5 bases). Between the trimmed V and J ends, which lost 7 bases and 2 bases, there was a span of 14 bases. CDR1 is SGHVS and CDR2 is FQNEAQ in the germline V gene. The CDR3 sequence is 14 residues long. As DNA, the CDR3 is TGTGCCAGCACCATAGGGGTGTCCAACTATGGCTACACCTTC. This encodes CASTIGVSNYGYTF.

The rearrangement links TRBV15 to TRBJ2-5; maybe TRBD2 (5 bases). Germline-derived CDR1 and CDR2 are LNHNV and YYDKDF (reference sequence). The CDR3 spans 11 residues. Trimming removed 5 bases from V and 7 bases from J, with 8 bases in between. CDR3 protein: CATSAAGTQYF. CDR3 in DNA: TGTGCCACCAGCGCCGCGGGGACCCAGTACTTC.

The chain uses TRBV7-2 and TRBJ1-1; D gene unclear. The germline CDR1 and CDR2 sequences are SGHTA and FQGNSA. The CDR3 has 15 amino acids. Trimming took off 0 bases at V and 1 base at J, with 9 bases between the two ends. The CDR3 protein is CASSLATVKNTEAFF. The DNA for the CDR3 is TGTGCCAGCAGCTTAGCAACAGTGAAGAACACTGAAGCTTTCTTT.

The CDR3 sequence is CASSGGSGRHGRNEQFF. The CDR3 DNA sequence: TGTGCCAGCTCCGGAGGTAGCGGGAGACATGGGAGGAATGAGCAGTTCTTC. The rearrangement links TRBV18 to TRBJ2-1; 9 nucleotides match TRBD2. The CDR3 runs 17 residues. CDR1 is KGHSH and CDR2 is LQKENI in the germline V gene. The V and J ends lost 6 bases and 7 bases, in that order; junction bases with no gene match: 16.

The chain uses TRBV2 and TRBJ2-5; 7 positions match TRBD2. The length of the CDR3 is 14 residues. Germline-derived CDR1 and CDR2 are SNHLY and FYNNEI. J was trimmed by 2 bases and V by 7 bases; bases with no gene match: 7. The CDR3 region has the DNA TGTGCCAGCACCAAGGAGGGAGGGCAAGAGACCCAGTACTTC. Its protein product is CASTKEGGQETQYF.

The rearrangement links TRBV30 to TRBJ2-7, with 10 positions matching TRBD1. CDR1 is GTSNPN, CDR2 SVGIG, per germline (reference sequence). Unmatched junction bases numbered 3, after V lost 0 bases and J lost 4 bases. This CDR3 is built from 14 residues. DNA of the CDR3: TGTGCCTGGAGTGTAGACAGGGGGCTATACGAGCAGTACTTC. Translated, it gives CAWSVDRGLYEQYF.

The J gene is TRBJ1-4, the V gene TRBV19; no clear D. V lost 3 bases and J lost 11, with 13 bases in between. The CDR3 is made up of 13 amino acids. CDR1 is LNHDA, CDR2 SQIVND, per germline (reference sequence). CDR3 region: CASSMGQPEKLFF. CDR3 in DNA: TGTGCCAGTAGTATGGGCCAGCCGGAGAAACTGTTTTTT. Variable domain in full (rest from reference TRBV19 and TRBJ1-4): DGGITQSPKYLFRKEGQNVTLSCEQNLNHDAMYWYRQDPGQGLRLIYYSQIVNDFQKGDIAEGYSVSREKKESFPLTVTSAQKNPTAFYLCASSMGQPEKLFFGSGTQLSVL.

This clone appeared a single time. The chain carries TRBV30 and TRBJ1-1; perhaps TRBD1 as D (5 bases). The germline CDR1 and CDR2 sequences are GTSNPN and SVGIG (reference sequence). The length of the CDR3 is 16 residues. Trimming removed 7 bases from V and 0 bases from J, with 21 bases in between. In DNA, the CDR3 is TGTGCCTCCGCGGGAGGGGCCGGTACCATGAACACTGAAGCTTTCTTT. It codes for CASAGGAGTMNTEAFF.

This clone was observed a single time. V is TRBV4-3 and J is TRBJ1-5; maybe TRBD1 (5 bases). This CDR3 is 15 amino acids long. Trimming removed 1 base at V and 6 bases at J, with 13 bases between. CDR1 LGHNA and CDR2 YSLEER come from the germline V gene. The chain's CDR3 is CASSQVPGGSQPQHF. The DNA for the CDR3 is TGCGCCAGCAGCCAAGTCCCCGGGGGAAGTCAGCCCCAGCATTTT.

The table lists this clone with a count of one. J is TRBJ1-1 and V is TRBV12-5, with D possibly being TRBD1 (6 bases). Looked up from germline, CDR1 is LGHNT and CDR2 is FRNRAP. The CDR3 consists of 14 residues. V shed 7 bases and J shed 4 bases, with 16 bases lying between them. The CDR3 DNA sequence: TGTGCTAGTGCCATCTGGGGGGCTGGCACTGAAGCTTTCTTT. Amino acid sequence: CASAIWGAGTEAFF. Drawing the rest from reference TRBV12-5 and TRBJ1-1, the complete variable domain is DARVTQTPRHKVTEMGQEVTMRCQPILGHNTVFWYRQTMMQGLELLAYFRNRAPLDDSGMPKDRFSAEMPDATLATLKIQPSEPRDSAVYFCASAIWGAGTEAFFGQGTRLTVV.

The rearrangement joins TRBV18 to TRBJ1-2, with D maybe TRBD1 (5 bases). Germline CDR1 reads KGHSH; CDR2 reads LQKENI. V was shortened by 6 bases and J by 2 bases, with 22 bases between the two germline ends. The CDR3 extends over 17 amino acids. The CDR3: CASSPRPGLGLNYGYTF. The DNA for the CDR3 is TGTGCCAGCTCTCCGAGGCCAGGGCTGGGGTTGAACTATGGCTACACCTTC.

This clone was found a few times. The chain carries TRBV19 and TRBJ2-5; TRBD2 aligns across 10 bases. CDR3 length: 13 amino acids. Unmatched junction bases numbered 2, after V lost 5 bases and J lost 5 bases. Germline lookup yields CDR1 LNHDA and CDR2 SQIVND (reference sequence). The CDR3 sequence: CASSSSGSETQYF. The CDR3 bases are TGTGCCAGTAGTTCTAGCGGGAGTGAGACCCAGTACTTC. Full variable domain (missing parts from reference TRBV19 and TRBJ2-5): DGGITQSPKYLFRKEGQNVTLSCEQNLNHDAMYWYRQDPGQGLRLIYYSQIVNDFQKGDIAEGYSVSREKKESFPLTVTSAQKNPTAFYLCASSSSGSETQYFGPGTRLLVL.

The rearrangement links TRBV18 to TRBJ2-5; 8 bases align to TRBD1. J was trimmed by 1 base and V by 3 bases; bases with no gene match: 4. There are 15 residues in the CDR3. CDR1 is KGHSH and CDR2 is LQKENI in the germline V gene. CDR3 in DNA: TGTGCCAGCTCACCTTATGGGACAGGCCAAGAGACCCAGTACTTC. Amino acid sequence: CASSPYGTGQETQYF.

The V and J genes are TRBV5-1 and TRBJ2-5; D gene unclear. The CDR3 has 12 residues. The V end lost 2 bases, the J end lost 3 bases, and 5 bases lay between the germline ends. Per germline, CDR1 SGHRS and CDR2 YFSETQ. As DNA, the CDR3 is TGCGCCAGCAGCTTAGGGAAAGAGACCCAGTACTTC. Protein product: CASSLGKETQYF.

The chain recombines TRBV19 with TRBJ2-1; D is perhaps TRBD2 (6 bases). Germline CDR1 LNHDA, CDR2 SQIVND (reference sequence). Trimming removed 3 bases at V and 4 bases at J, with 13 bases between. The CDR3 consists of 15 residues. CDR3 protein: CASSIGVAVYNEQFF. The CDR3 nucleotides are TGTGCCAGTAGTATTGGGGTAGCGGTATACAATGAGCAGTTCTTC.

The gene calls are TRBV7-9 and TRBJ2-3, with 8 bases aligning to TRBD2. CDR1 and CDR2 from the germline V gene are SEHNR and FQNEAQ (reference sequence). CDR3 length: 16 residues. V lost 1 base and J lost 2; bases outside the gene matches: 5. DNA for the CDR3: TGTGCCAGCAGCTTAGTAGCGGGACTTCACACAGATACGCAGTATTTT. Translated, it gives CASSLVAGLHTDTQYF.